A selection of T cell receptor beta chains follows, all from one sample in a study of blood T cell repertoires in COVID-19. The table came from immunoSEQ multiplex PCR; TCRdb's copy has only in-frame clones and leaves some out. The table records 190,000 or so clones, 85% of them present only once. Sequenced sample: PBMCs or T cells enriched from blood (not recorded which). Receptors originate from a man in his forties or fifties who had recovered from COVID-19. Each CDR3 is given with its conserved first and last residue. The D gene is left open where the match is weak. Expanded clones get a size class; other rows say once, few or many, or leave the size out.

d_call,j_call,v_call,clone_size,cdr3_aa,cdr3_nt
.,TRBJ1-5,TRBV18,.,CASSLGGGGNQPQHF,TGTGCCAGCTCACTCGGCGGGGGCGGCAATCAGCCCCAGCATTTT
TRBD2,TRBJ2-3,TRBV7-2,.,CASSFLGLAGIRDTQYF,TGTGCCAGCAGCTTTCTCGGGCTAGCGGGTATCAGAGATACGCAGTATTTT
.,TRBJ2-7,TRBV4-2,.,CASSQQPIRGYEQYF,TGTGCCAGCAGCCAGCAGCCCATTAGGGGGTACGAGCAGTACTTC
TRBD2,TRBJ2-3,TRBV27,.,CASSLLAGGPMIDTQYF,TGTGCCAGCAGTCTCCTAGCGGGAGGGCCTATGATAGATACGCAGTATTTT
TRBD2,TRBJ2-1,TRBV11-3,.,CASSLSVAGPGDNEQFF,TGTGCCAGCAGCTTATCGGTAGCGGGTCCGGGCGACAATGAGCAGTTCTTC
TRBD1,TRBJ2-1,TRBV19,.,CASSKSTGTGGLEQFF,TGTGCCAGTAGTAAATCGACCGGGACAGGAGGGCTTGAGCAGTTCTTC
TRBD1,TRBJ2-1,TRBV2,.,CASSLGGATSSYNEQFF,TGTGCCAGCAGTCTAGGGGGCGCGACGAGCTCCTACAATGAGCAGTTCTTC
TRBD1,TRBJ2-4,TRBV6-2/TRBV6-3,.,CASCWETGGAKNIQYF,TGTGCCAGCTGTTGGGAGACAGGGGGTGCCAAAAACATTCAGTACTTC
.,TRBJ1-2,TRBV11-2,.,CASSLDRTSNYGYTF,TGTGCCAGCAGCTTAGATCGGACATCAAACTATGGCTACACCTTC
.,TRBJ1-5,TRBV6-5,.,CASLHGNQPQHF,TGTGCCAGCCTTCACGGTAATCAGCCCCAGCATTTT
.,TRBJ2-1,TRBV11-2,.,CASSLDRGGNEQFF,TGTGCCAGCAGCTTAGACAGGGGAGGGAATGAGCAGTTCTTC
.,TRBJ2-1,TRBV9,.,CASSVVQGGEQFF,TGTGCCAGCAGCGTAGTACAGGGCGGTGAGCAGTTCTTC
.,TRBJ1-1,TRBV5-1,few,CASSSGQNTEAFF,TGCGCCAGCAGCTCGGGACAGAACACTGAAGCTTTCTTT
.,TRBJ2-5,TRBV29-1,.,CSVELRVQETQYF,TGCAGCGTTGAACTACGGGTCCAAGAGACCCAGTACTTC
TRBD2,TRBJ2-7,TRBV19,.,CASSERTSGNEQYF,TGTGCCAGTAGTGAGAGGACTAGCGGGAACGAGCAGTACTTC
TRBD1,TRBJ1-1,TRBV14,.,CASSQGVRQGDEAFF,TGTGCCAGCAGCCAGGGCGTGAGACAGGGGGACGAAGCTTTCTTT
.,TRBJ1-3,TRBV6-2/TRBV6-3,.,CASSYRGLSSGNTIYF,TGTGCCAGCAGTTACAGAGGACTGAGCTCTGGAAACACCATATATTTT
.,TRBJ2-4,TRBV3-1/TRBV3-2,.,CASSPRGNVAKNIQYF,TGTGCCAGCAGCCCCAGGGGTAATGTAGCCAAAAACATTCAGTACTTC
TRBD1,TRBJ2-5,TRBV4-1,once,CASSQGTGGRETQYF,TGCGCCAGCAGCCAAGGCACAGGGGGCAGGGAGACCCAGTACTTC
.,TRBJ2-1,TRBV7-2,.,CASSSWAGVHNEQFF,TGTGCCAGCAGCTCCTGGGCAGGGGTGCACAATGAGCAGTTCTTC
TRBD2,TRBJ2-2,TRBV4-3,few,CASSQDRGLAGAGELFF,TGCGCCAGCAGCCAAGATAGGGGACTAGCGGGAGCCGGGGAGCTGTTTTTT
.,TRBJ2-3,TRBV3-1/TRBV3-2,.,CASSHLRGTDTQYF,TGTGCCAGCAGCCATCTCAGGGGCACAGATACGCAGTATTTT
.,TRBJ1-5,TRBV21-1,.,CASRLLQGVSYSNQPQHF,TGTGCCAGCAGACTCCTACAGGGGGTATCCTATAGCAATCAGCCCCAGCATTTT
.,TRBJ1-3,TRBV7-2,.,CASSSWTAGNTIYF,TGTGCCAGCAGCTCTTGGACAGCTGGAAACACCATATATTTT
TRBD1,TRBJ1-1,TRBV12-3/TRBV12-4,.,CASSLGTDEAFF,TGTGCCAGCAGCCTCGGGACAGATGAAGCTTTCTTT
TRBD1,TRBJ1-3,TRBV4-2,many,CASSQDGTGYGGNTIYF,TGTGCCAGCAGCCAAGATGGGACAGGGTATGGTGGAAACACCATATATTTT
.,TRBJ2-3,TRBV30,.,CAWSVVDSTDTQYF,TGTGCCTGGAGTGTAGTAGATTCAACAGATACGCAGTATTTT
TRBD1,TRBJ2-7,TRBV11-2,.,CASSSGTGLYVEQYF,TGTGCCAGCAGCTCTGGGACAGGACTCTATGTCGAGCAGTACTTC
TRBD1,TRBJ2-1,TRBV27,.,CASSPTGGVRDEQFF,TGTGCCAGCAGTCCTACAGGGGGCGTTCGCGATGAGCAGTTCTTC
TRBD2,TRBJ2-1,TRBV4-1,once,CASSPAGTRAYNEQFF,TGCGCCAGCAGCCCGGCCGGGACTAGAGCCTACAATGAGCAGTTCTTC
TRBD1,TRBJ1-1,TRBV28,.,CASRLGQGEAFF,TGTGCCAGCAGACTCGGACAGGGGGAAGCTTTCTTT
TRBD1,TRBJ2-1,TRBV27,.,CASSQTPQGAYNEQFF,TGTGCCAGCAGTCAAACCCCCCAGGGGGCGTACAATGAGCAGTTCTTC
.,TRBJ1-1,TRBV30,few,CAWRKTENTEAFF,TGTGCCTGGAGGAAGACAGAGAACACTGAAGCTTTCTTT
TRBD2,TRBJ2-1,TRBV9,.,CASSVTSGSFYEQFF,TGTGCCAGCAGCGTCACTAGCGGGAGTTTTTATGAGCAGTTCTTC
TRBD2,TRBJ2-7,TRBV10-3,.,CAISATPGGESDEQYF,TGTGCCATCAGTGCCACCCCTGGGGGGGAATCCGACGAGCAGTACTTC
TRBD1,TRBJ2-5,TRBV18,.,CASSLDREETQYF,TGTGCCAGCTCACTTGACAGGGAAGAGACCCAGTACTTC
.,TRBJ2-7,TRBV5-7,.,CASSLQRRSTYEQYF,TGTGCCAGCAGCTTGCAGCGGAGATCCACCTACGAGCAGTACTTC